Sequencing of this TCR beta chain was carried out in a study of identical twins. Using its own MiXCR run on the 5' RACE reads, TCRdb lists one record per CDR3 protein. The table shows 500,000 to 550,000 distinct CDR3 sequences, with around 22% occurring only once. This clonotype was detected only a few times. Its cognate antigen is unknown. General study points: With abundant cord blood beta clonotypes, insertions were fewer; memory repertoires showed no such pattern.

CDR1 and CDR2 (germline): LNHNV, YYDKDF (reference sequence). The germline V and J ends were trimmed by 7 bases and 2 bases, with 12 bases remaining between them. CDR3 length equals 14 residues. The sample was also reused in another study, on yellow fever vaccine responses in identical twins. According to that study: Reportedly, twins showed a vaccine T cell response that looked partly convergent and partly personalized.

This clonotype originated in a woman younger than 30 in good health. Source material: CD4+ T cells sorted from blood. The chain is built from TRBV15 and TRBJ2-1; the D gene is possibly TRBD2 (7 bases). The CDR3 nucleotides read TGTGCCACCAAGAAGGGGGGGACCTACAATGAGCAGTTCTTC. Amino acids: CATKKGGTYNEQFF.